The clone carrying this TCR beta chain was seen a few times. The sample is drawn from a study of T-cell memory formation after mild COVID-19. Trimming took 0 bases from V and 2 from J, leaving 11 bases between them. Germline values: CDR1 SGHRS, CDR2 YFSETQ. The CDR3 sequence is 15 residues long. TCRdb fed the 5' RACE reads into MiXCR, producing one record per CDR3 protein. The sample has some 490,000 distinct CDR3 sequences; 15% to 20% are singletons. The sequencing input was PBMCs or a T cell subset sorted from them (not recorded which). The chain joins TRBV5-1 to TRBJ2-5; tentatively, D is TRBD1 or TRBD2 (5 bases each). This receptor was obtained from an adult woman who had mild COVID-19 (a few samples of this study predate the infection). Cell type and time point are not known. The CDR3 is CASSLGDPEQETQYF. CDR3 coding DNA: TGCGCCAGCAGCTTGGGGGACCCCGAGCAAGAGACCCAGTACTTC.